The 29 T cell receptor beta chains below all came from one sample that was sequenced in a study of blood T cell repertoires in COVID-19. The method was immunoSEQ multiplex PCR; TCRdb's version includes in-frame clones alone and lacks a portion of them. The data hold 200,000 to 300,000 clones, with 86% observed a single time. The source material was peripheral blood. These receptors were taken from an elderly man with acute or convalescent COVID-19.

J is TRBJ2-3 and V is TRBV29-1; 7 bases agree with TRBD1. Trimming took 4 bases from V and 4 from J; bases not matched to a gene: 8. This CDR3 comprises 14 residues. The germline CDR1 and CDR2 sequences are SQVTM and ANQGSEA. CDR3 residues: CSVAQTGFADTQYF. The CDR3 nucleotides are TGCAGCGTTGCCCAGACAGGGTTCGCAGATACGCAGTATTTT.

The chain has TRBV2 and TRBJ1-4, with D perhaps TRBD1 (5 bases). Germline-derived CDR1 and CDR2 are SNHLY and FYNNEI. V lost 5 bases to trimming and J lost 3 bases, with 10 bases between them. The CDR3 totals 14 residues. This CDR3 reads CASSKGRANEKLFF. The CDR3 DNA reads as TGTGCCAGCAGTAAGGGGAGGGCTAATGAAAAACTGTTTTTT.

The V and J genes are TRBV2 and TRBJ1-1; D possibly corresponds to TRBD1 (6 bases). Trimming removed 3 bases at V and 3 bases at J, with 20 bases between. Per germline, CDR1 SNHLY and CDR2 FYNNEI. The CDR3 loop spans 17 amino acids. CDR3 bases: TGTGCCAGCAGTGAGCCCTTGGACAGCCGTTGGGACACTGAAGCTTTCTTT. Protein product: CASSEPLDSRWDTEAFF.

This clone came up a few times. V and J are TRBV20-1 and TRBJ2-7; D may be TRBD1 (5 bases). The CDR3 consists of 11 residues. Germline CDR1 is DFQATT and CDR2 is SNEGSKA (reference sequence). The V and J ends lost 7 bases and 3 bases respectively, with 10 bases between them. The CDR3 sequence is CSVSGNYEQYF. The CDR3 nucleotides are TGCAGTGTCTCAGGGAACTACGAGCAGTACTTC.

The chain is built from TRBV28 and TRBJ2-1; 8 nucleotides agree with TRBD2. The germline V gene has CDR1 MDHEN and CDR2 SYDVKM. J was trimmed by 7 bases and V by 5 bases; bases with no gene match: 7. The CDR3 runs to 14 residues. CDR3 sequence reads: CASSSSGVRNEQFF. The CDR3 nucleotides read TGTGCCAGCAGTAGTAGCGGGGTGCGGAATGAGCAGTTCTTC.

V usage is TRBV28 and J usage is TRBJ1-2, with D unclear. Trimming cost V 5 bases and J 6 bases, with 19 bases left between them. The CDR3 has 15 amino acids. Germline CDR1 is MDHEN and CDR2 is SYDVKM. The chain's CDR3 is CASSPPWSQSDGYTF. In nucleotides, the CDR3 is TGTGCCAGCAGTCCCCCCTGGTCCCAATCGGATGGCTACACCTTC.

The V call is TRBV6-1, the J call TRBJ2-7; 9 nucleotides match TRBD2. Germline V gives CDR1 MNHNS, CDR2 SASEGT. J gave up 6 bases and V 1 base, and 13 bases lay outside the gene matches. The CDR3 sequence is 17 residues long. CDR3 DNA: TGTGCCAGCAGTGAAGTGGCCGGGGCTAGCGGGACCGCCGAGCAGTACTTC. Amino acids: CASSEVAGASGTAEQYF.

The V and J genes are TRBV28 and TRBJ2-5, with 10 bases matching TRBD2. Germline V gene lookup returns CDR1 MDHEN and CDR2 SYDVKM. The CDR3 is made up of 15 amino acids. Trimming took 8 bases from V and 11 from J; bases not matched to a gene: 17. The DNA for the CDR3 is TGTGCCAGCTCCCCTGGGGCTAGCGGGAGTTCAGCGCAGTACTTC. This encodes CASSPGASGSSAQYF. Combining the CDR3 with reference TRBV28 and TRBJ2-5 gives the whole variable domain DVKVTQSSRYLVKRTGEKVFLECVQDMDHENMFWYRQDPGLGLRLIYFSYDVKMKEKGDIPEGYSVSREKKERFSLILESASTNQTSMYLCASSPGASGSSAQYFGPGTRLLVL.

V and J are TRBV28 and TRBJ1-5; 8 bases match TRBD1. V shed 6 bases and J 10 bases; nucleotides not matched to a gene: 11. Germline lookup yields CDR1 MDHEN and CDR2 SYDVKM. The CDR3 extends over 14 amino acids. CDR3 protein: CASSIGTGRGPQHF. CDR3 DNA sequence: TGTGCCAGCAGCATAGGGACAGGCAGAGGACCCCAGCATTTT.

The V gene is TRBV28, the J gene TRBJ2-1; TRBD1 is a possible D gene (6 bases). Germline-derived CDR1 and CDR2 are MDHEN and SYDVKM. The V end lost 5 bases, the J end lost 7 bases, and 18 bases lay between the germline ends. The CDR3 has 15 residues. CDR3 sequence (DNA): TGTGCCAGCAGTACAGGGACGTTGAGGCGAAATGAGCAGTTCTTC. Protein product: CASSTGTLRRNEQFF.

The chain couples TRBV7-6 to TRBJ2-3, with 10 bases fitting TRBD1. The V and J ends lost 0 bases and 3 bases, in that order; junction bases with no gene match: 15. Germline V lookup: CDR1 SGHVS, CDR2 FNYEAQ. The CDR3 length is 20 residues. For the CDR3, the DNA is TGTGCCAGCAGCTTAGCAGCCCCGGGACAGGGGTTCTCCAGAACAGATACGCAGTATTTT. Translating gives CASSLAAPGQGFSRTDTQYF.

A remark on this clone: At one boundary the junction diverges from the germline segment, which might be a read error. The V call is TRBV5-5, the J call TRBJ2-5; D is unresolved. The CDR3 loop spans 11 amino acids. Germline CDR1 is SGHKS and CDR2 is YYEKEE (reference sequence). The CDR3 nucleotides are TGTGCCAGCAGCTCCCGAGAGGCCCAGTACTTC. It codes for CASSSREAQYF.

The V and J genes are TRBV19 and TRBJ1-6, with a possible D match to TRBD1 (5 bases). CDR1 is LNHDA, CDR2 SQIVND, per germline (reference sequence). V lost 9 bases, J lost 0 bases, and 12 bases lay in between. This CDR3 contains 15 residues. CDR3 sequence reads: CASSRGGSYNSPLHF. The CDR3, as DNA: TGTGCCAGCTCGAGGGGAGGCTCCTATAATTCACCCCTCCACTTT.

The chain has TRBV10-3 and TRBJ2-5, with a tentative D call TRBD1 (5 bases). CDR3 length: 12 residues. The V gene lost 8 bases and the J gene lost 1 base, with 8 bases spanning the gap. The germline CDR1 and CDR2 sequences are ENHRY and SYGVKD. The CDR3 region is CAIGAAQETQYF. The CDR3 nucleotides are TGTGCCATCGGGGCAGCCCAAGAGACCCAGTACTTC.

V and J are TRBV7-9 and TRBJ2-5; D is unresolved. Germline values: CDR1 SEHNR, CDR2 FQNEAQ (reference sequence). The V and J ends lost 2 bases and 5 bases respectively, with 6 bases between them. CDR3 length: 12 amino acids. The CDR3 DNA reads TGTGCCAGCAGCTTATCTTTCGAGACCCAGTACTTC. Translated, it gives CASSLSFETQYF.

J is TRBJ1-6 and V is TRBV5-6; no reliable D call. Germline V gene data show CDR1 as SGHDT and CDR2 as YYEEEE. V was cut by 1 base and J by 6 bases, with 8 bases left in between. The CDR3 is 14 residues long. DNA of the CDR3: TGTGCCAGCAGCTTGCGCAGGCCTAATTCACCCCTCCACTTT. It encodes CASSLRRPNSPLHF. Looking up the rest from reference TRBV5-6 and TRBJ1-6 gives the full variable domain: DAGVTQSPTHLIKTRGQQVTLRCSPKSGHDTVSWYQQALGQGPQFIFQYYEEEERQRGNFPDRFSGHQFPNYSSELNVNALLLGDSALYLCASSLRRPNSPLHFGNGTRLTVT.

Regarding this clone: At one end, the junction sequence differs from germline, possibly due to a read error. This chain uses TRBV6-5 with TRBJ2-1; D may be TRBD2 (5 bases). The CDR3 consists of 13 residues. Looked up from germline, CDR1 is MNHEY and CDR2 is SVGAGI. This CDR3 is CAVRASSYNEQFF. CDR3 sequence (DNA): TGCGCCGTGCGGGCGAGCTCCTACAATGAGCAGTTCTTC.

Only one count was recorded for this clone. The chain joins TRBV28 to TRBJ2-7; a weak D match, TRBD2 (7 bases). The CDR3 runs to 14 residues. In germline, CDR1 is MDHEN, CDR2 SYDVKM. V was cut by 7 bases and J by 4 bases, with 17 bases left in between. This CDR3 is CASNEGGASYEQYF. CDR3 sequence (DNA): TGTGCCAGCAACGAGGGGGGGGCGTCTTACGAGCAGTACTTC.

V is TRBV18 and J is TRBJ1-5; D remains ambiguous. CDR3 length equals 15 residues. CDR1 and CDR2 from the germline V gene are KGHSH and LQKENI. The V and J ends lost 4 bases and 6 bases respectively, with 16 bases between them. The CDR3 sequence: CASSRSGLVGQPQHF. The DNA of the CDR3 is TGTGCCAGCTCACGTTCCGGACTAGTGGGTCAGCCCCAGCATTTT.

The chain employs TRBV19 and TRBJ2-5; D gene uncertain. The CDR3 totals 14 residues. V lost 5 bases and J 6 bases, leaving 16 bases between the germline ends. Germline V lookup: CDR1 LNHDA, CDR2 SQIVND (reference sequence). CDR3 region: CASSSASTRQTQYF. The CDR3 coding sequence is TGTGCCAGTAGTTCGGCTAGTACCCGCCAGACCCAGTACTTC. Together with reference TRBV19 and TRBJ2-5, the CDR3 gives the full variable domain: DGGITQSPKYLFRKEGQNVTLSCEQNLNHDAMYWYRQDPGQGLRLIYYSQIVNDFQKGDIAEGYSVSREKKESFPLTVTSAQKNPTAFYLCASSSASTRQTQYFGPGTRLLVL.

This sequence joins TRBV6-6 and TRBJ1-6; tentatively, D is TRBD1 (6 bases). The germline V and J ends were trimmed by 3 bases and 8 bases, with 11 bases remaining between them. Germline values: CDR1 MNHNY, CDR2 SVGAGI (reference sequence). The CDR3 runs 14 residues. As DNA, the CDR3 is TGTGCCAGCAGTTATACAGGGTCAGATTCACCCCTCCACTTT. Its protein is CASSYTGSDSPLHF.

This clone has a handful of counts. The CDR3 loop reads CASSQISGRRYNEQFF. The CDR3 DNA reads as TGTGCCAGCAGCCAAATCTCAGGGCGAAGATACAATGAGCAGTTCTTC. The chain uses TRBV3-1 (or the pseudogene TRBV3-2) and TRBJ2-1, with a tentative D call TRBD1 (5 bases). Germline assignment: CDR1 LGHDT and CDR2 YNNKEL (reference sequence). The CDR3 has 16 amino acids. Trimming left V 2 bases short and J 4 bases short, with 15 bases between.

V and J are TRBV5-1 and TRBJ2-4; TRBD1 is a possible D gene (6 bases). There are 17 residues in the CDR3. V was shortened by 3 bases and J by 7 bases, with 23 bases between the two germline ends. Germline assignment: CDR1 SGHRS and CDR2 YFSETQ. Written as DNA, the CDR3 is TGCGCCAGCAGCTCCCTTACAGGGAATCGGGTAGGGAACATTCAGTACTTC. It encodes CASSSLTGNRVGNIQYF.

The gene calls are TRBV19 and TRBJ1-3, with 9 nucleotides matching TRBD1. Germline V gene lookup returns CDR1 LNHDA and CDR2 SQIVND (reference sequence). The CDR3 sequence is 15 residues long. Unmatched junction bases numbered 2, after V lost 5 bases and J lost 0 bases. In DNA, the CDR3 is TGTGCCAGTAGTGGGACAGGGACCTCTGGAAACACCATATATTTT. Amino acids: CASSGTGTSGNTIYF.

The CDR3 DNA sequence: TGCGCCAGCAGTGAAACAGCCGACGTTTATGGCTACACCTTC. This translates into CASSETADVYGYTF. The V call is TRBV10-2, the J call TRBJ1-2; D remains unclear. V dropped 3 bases and J dropped 5 bases, with 13 bases sitting between them. From germline, CDR1 is WSHSY and CDR2 SAAADI. The length of the CDR3 is 14 residues.

This rearrangement joins TRBV18 to TRBJ1-4, with D uncertain. The germline gives CDR1 KGHSH, CDR2 LQKENI. The ends were cut back, 3 bases at V and 4 bases at J, with 12 bases in the middle. CDR3 length: 15 residues. CDR3 in amino acids: CASSPSGPFNEKLFF. The CDR3 region has the DNA TGTGCCAGCTCACCGTCCGGTCCCTTTAATGAAAAACTGTTTTTT.

The V gene is TRBV6-1, the J gene TRBJ1-2, with 8 bases lining up with TRBD1. V lost 2 bases, J lost 2 bases, and 4 bases stayed unmatched. CDR1 is MNHNS, CDR2 SASEGT, per germline. The CDR3 extends over 15 amino acids. DNA of the CDR3: TGTGCCAGCAGTGAAACCGGACAGGGCAACTATGGCTACACCTTC. As protein: CASSETGQGNYGYTF.

The V gene is TRBV5-1, the J gene TRBJ1-1; D unresolved. The CDR3 consists of 16 residues. Trimming stripped 0 bases from V and 5 bases from J, with 17 bases between. In germline, CDR1 is SGHRS, CDR2 YFSETQ. Here the CDR3 DNA reads TGCGCCAGCAGCTTGGACGATTGGCGGTCGGGGACTGAAGCTTTCTTT. Its protein product is CASSLDDWRSGTEAFF.

The sample holds one count of this clone. The V and J genes are TRBV6-5 and TRBJ1-1, with TRBD1 as a possible D gene (5 bases). Germline V lookup: CDR1 MNHEY, CDR2 SVGAGI. Trimming cost V 4 bases and J 1 base, with 13 bases left between them. The CDR3 is made up of 15 amino acids. In nucleotides, the CDR3 is TGTGCCAGCAGTTCCCCCCAGGGATGGAACACTGAAGCTTTCTTT. Protein: CASSSPQGWNTEAFF.